The rows below give T cell receptor beta chains drawn from one sample of a study of blood T cells in healthy people across ages. One entry per CDR3 protein results from TCRdb running MiXCR on the 5' RACE reads. This sample has hundreds of thousands of distinct CDR3 sequences, with roughly three fifths found just once. The sample taken for sequencing was blood. All receptors derive from a man aged 35-49 years in good health. CDR3s include the opening cysteine and the closing phenylalanine or tryptophan. A D gene is named only where the DNA matches it firmly. A row's size may be missing; if present it is once, few, many or a size class.

TRBJ2-1,.,.,TRBV6-2/TRBV6-3,TGTGCCAGCAGTTACTCGTACTATTACAATGAGCAGTTCTTC,CASSYSYYYNEQFF
TRBJ2-3,.,.,TRBV6-5,TGTGCCAGCAGAAGAGCAGATACGCAGTATTTT,CASRRADTQYF
TRBJ1-2,TRBD1,.,TRBV14,TGTGCCAGCAGCCTTACCGGGACAGGGACCTATGGCTACACCTTC,CASSLTGTGTYGYTF
TRBJ2-3,.,few,TRBV4-3,TGCGCCAGCAGCCCCCTCCCCATCGCAGATACGCAGTATTTT,CASSPLPIADTQYF
TRBJ2-5,.,few,TRBV2,TGTGCCAGCAGTGACAGCGACCCCAGAGGAGAGACCCAGTACTTC,CASSDSDPRGETQYF
TRBJ1-2,.,few,TRBV4-3,TGCGCCAGCAGCCAAGATATCTCCCCGGTCTATGGCTACACCTTC,CASSQDISPVYGYTF
TRBJ2-3,.,.,TRBV19,TGTGCCAGTCGGTCCGGGATGAGCACAGATACGCAGTATTTT,CASRSGMSTDTQYF
TRBJ2-7,.,.,TRBV7-2,TGTGCCAGCAGCTCCCTGATGGGGGCGTACGACTCCTACGAGCAGTACTTC,CASSSLMGAYDSYEQYF
TRBJ1-6,TRBD1,few,TRBV7-9,TGTGCCAGCACCAGGGACAGGGCCAATTCACCCCTCCACTTT,CASTRDRANSPLHF
TRBJ2-5,.,.,TRBV4-3,TGCGCCAGCAGCCCCCTAGACGCCCTCGGGCCGGAGACCCAGTACTTC,CASSPLDALGPETQYF
TRBJ1-5,.,.,TRBV27,TGTGCCAGCAGCCTAGAGGGTTCCTATAGCAATCAGCCCCAGCATTTT,CASSLEGSYSNQPQHF
TRBJ1-6,.,once,TRBV6-5,TGTGCCAGCAGTTCTATCGGCCCTCAGCGTAATTCACCCCTCCACTTT,CASSSIGPQRNSPLHF
TRBJ1-2,.,.,TRBV27,TGTGCCAGCAGTTTTATAGGGCGCGGCTACACCTTC,CASSFIGRGYTF
TRBJ2-6,TRBD1,.,TRBV5-1,TGCGCCAGCAGCGGGGGACAGGCAGCTACTGGGGCCAACGTCCTGACTTTC,CASSGGQAATGANVLTF
TRBJ2-3,.,.,TRBV10-3,TGTGCCATCAAAGGGGTTGGATCAGATACGCAGTATTTT,CAIKGVGSDTQYF
TRBJ1-1,.,once,TRBV11-2,TGTGCCAGCAGACCGCCGGGACGGCGTGAAGCTTTCTTT,CASRPPGRREAFF
TRBJ2-4,.,.,TRBV29-1,TGCAGCGTTAGATCGGGGACCTACAATGAGCAGTACTTC,CSVRSGTYNEQYF
TRBJ2-4,.,few,TRBV29-1,TGCAGCGTTGAGGGCAGTCTAGCCAAAAACATTCAGTACTTC,CSVEGSLAKNIQYF
TRBJ2-3,.,.,TRBV27,TGTGCCAGCGTCGGGCCCAGGGTGGCAGATACGCAGTATTTT,CASVGPRVADTQYF
TRBJ2-1,TRBD1,few,TRBV6-5,TGTGCCAGTTATACAGGGGGCGCATTCAATGAGCAGTTCTTC,CASYTGGAFNEQFF
TRBJ2-7,.,once,TRBV7-2,TGTGCCAGCAGCTTAAATGGGCAGTCCTACGAGCAGTACTTC,CASSLNGQSYEQYF
TRBJ2-7,TRBD1,.,TRBV29-1,TGCAGCGCTGAAGGGACAGGGTCCTACGAGCAGTACTTC,CSAEGTGSYEQYF
TRBJ1-1,.,.,TRBV12-3/TRBV12-4,TGTGCCAGCAGTTTAAGGGCCGCTAACACTGAAGCTTTCTTT,CASSLRAANTEAFF
TRBJ1-2,.,.,TRBV7-2,TGTGCCAGCAGCTTATGGGGGGAAGGACGTGGCTACACCTTC,CASSLWGEGRGYTF
TRBJ1-1,.,.,TRBV29-1,TGCAGTGGCAAACGGGCTAGTGAAGCTTTCTTT,CSGKRASEAFF
TRBJ2-5,TRBD2,.,TRBV20-1,TGCAGTGCTAGTCTGGGCGGGGGGCCACGGGAGACCCAGTACTTC,CSASLGGGPRETQYF
TRBJ2-6,.,.,TRBV29-1,TGCAGCGTTGAAGGCGACGGAGGGGCTCAAAACTCTGGGGCCAACGTCCTGACTTTC,CSVEGDGGAQNSGANVLTF
TRBJ2-7,TRBD1,few,TRBV20-1,TGCAGTGCTCTCAGGGGGCGCGAGCAGTACTTC,CSALRGREQYF
TRBJ2-1,TRBD1,few,TRBV4-3,TGCGCCAGCAGCCAAGGGACAGGGGGAAACTACAATGAGCAGTTCTTC,CASSQGTGGNYNEQFF
TRBJ2-1,TRBD2,.,TRBV7-3,TGTGCCAGCAGCTTACGGAGCGGGGGGGCTTACAATGAGCAGTTCTTC,CASSLRSGGAYNEQFF
TRBJ1-1,.,.,TRBV9,TGTGCCAGCAGCTGGTTGGGGGAAGGAATAACTGAAGCTTTCTTT,CASSWLGEGITEAFF
TRBJ2-7,TRBD1,.,TRBV7-6,TGTGCCAGCAGCTTCGGACAGGGGGGCGAGCAGTACTTC,CASSFGQGGEQYF
TRBJ1-5,TRBD1,.,TRBV12-3/TRBV12-4,TGTACCAGCAGTTGGACAGGGGAAGGACAGCCCCAGCATTTT,CTSSWTGEGQPQHF
TRBJ1-1,.,.,TRBV6-6,TGTGCCAGCAGTCCCTCGGGGGAAACGAAAGCTTTCTTT,CASSPSGETKAFF
TRBJ2-5,TRBD2,once,TRBV20-1,TGCAGTGCTAGCCCCACTAGCGGGGACTACAATGAGCAGTACTTC,CSASPTSGDYNEQYF
TRBJ2-1,TRBD1,.,TRBV12-3/TRBV12-4,TGTGCCAGCAGCTCAAGGTGGGACAGGCACCACCATGAGCAGTTCTTC,CASSSRWDRHHHEQFF
TRBJ2-3,TRBD1,few,TRBV7-9,TGTGCCATCGTACAGGGGTCCTACACAGATACGCAGTATTTT,CAIVQGSYTDTQYF
TRBJ2-5,TRBD2,few,TRBV2,TGTGCCAGCGAAGCAGAGCGGGGGTCGAAGGCCCAGTACTTC,CASEAERGSKAQYF
TRBJ1-4,TRBD1,.,TRBV15,TGTGCCACCAGCAGACTACGGACAGGGACTAATGAAAAACTGTTTTTT,CATSRLRTGTNEKLFF
TRBJ2-5,.,.,TRBV9,TGTGCCAGCAGCGTAGGAGCCAGGCAAGAGACCCAGTACTTC,CASSVGARQETQYF
TRBJ2-4,TRBD1,.,TRBV20-1,TGCAGTGCTAGAGTTTTTACAGGGGGAAACATTCAGTACTTC,CSARVFTGGNIQYF